Sequencing of this T cell receptor beta chain was carried out in a study of CD8 T cells in ankylosing spondylitis. Overall study findings and caveats: Matched ankylosing spondylitis synovial fluid reportedly contained a significantly enriched population of disease-linked clones. Clones linked with disease were CD8+ and fairly uncommon in the peripheral blood. Blood from ankylosing spondylitis patients appeared to carry a characteristic roughly 8-variant TCR beta motif.

Germline-derived CDR1 and CDR2 are SGHVS and FNYEAQ. This CDR3 is 12 amino acids long. Trimming stripped 1 base from V and 8 bases from J, with 3 bases between. Quantitative 5'-RACE was performed with molecular barcodes, and it yielded the TCR beta libraries. TCRdb processed the 5' RACE reads anew with MiXCR; each CDR3 protein has one entry. The sample records tens of thousands of distinct CDR3 sequences, approximately 9.9% being singletons. This clonotype has at least ten counts. Its antigen is unidentified. The V and J genes are TRBV7-6 and TRBJ1-6, with D uncertain. The source material was blood, either unsorted or a sorted T cell fraction (not recorded which). This TCR was sampled from a male donor with ankylosing spondylitis or in good health (not recorded which). This chain's CDR3 is CASSLVDSPLHF. The DNA for the CDR3 is TGTGCCAGCAGCTTAGTAGATTCACCCCTCCACTTT.